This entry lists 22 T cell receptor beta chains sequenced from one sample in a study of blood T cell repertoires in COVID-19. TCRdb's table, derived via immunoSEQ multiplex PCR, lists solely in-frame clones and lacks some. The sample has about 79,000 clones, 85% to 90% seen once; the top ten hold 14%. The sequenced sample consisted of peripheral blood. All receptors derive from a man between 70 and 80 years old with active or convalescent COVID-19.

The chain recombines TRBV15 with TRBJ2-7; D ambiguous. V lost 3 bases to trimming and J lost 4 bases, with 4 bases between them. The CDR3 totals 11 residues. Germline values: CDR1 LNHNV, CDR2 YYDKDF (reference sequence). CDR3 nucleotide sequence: TGTGCCACCAGCAGCCTTTACGAGCAGTACTTC. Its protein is CATSSLYEQYF.

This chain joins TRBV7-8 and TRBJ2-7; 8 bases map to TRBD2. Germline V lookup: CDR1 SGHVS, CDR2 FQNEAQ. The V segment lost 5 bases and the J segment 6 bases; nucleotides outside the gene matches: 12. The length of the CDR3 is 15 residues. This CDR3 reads CASSPGGGRKSEQYF. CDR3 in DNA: TGTGCCAGCAGCCCGGGGGGGGGCAGAAAGAGCGAGCAGTACTTC.

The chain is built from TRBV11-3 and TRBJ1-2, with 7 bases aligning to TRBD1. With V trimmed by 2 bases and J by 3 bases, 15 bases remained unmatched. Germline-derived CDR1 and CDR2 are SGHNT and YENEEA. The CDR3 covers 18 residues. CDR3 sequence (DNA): TGTGCCAGCAGCTTAAATGGCAGTTGGGACAGACGATACTATGGCTACACCTTC. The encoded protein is CASSLNGSWDRRYYGYTF.

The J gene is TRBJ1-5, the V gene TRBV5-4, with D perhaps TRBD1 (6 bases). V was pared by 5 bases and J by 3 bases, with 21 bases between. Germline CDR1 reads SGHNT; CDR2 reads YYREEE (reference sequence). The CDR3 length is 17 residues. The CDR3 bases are TGTGCCAGCAGGACCGGTCAGGGGTCTCAGGTCAATCAGCCCCAGCATTTT. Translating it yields CASRTGQGSQVNQPQHF.

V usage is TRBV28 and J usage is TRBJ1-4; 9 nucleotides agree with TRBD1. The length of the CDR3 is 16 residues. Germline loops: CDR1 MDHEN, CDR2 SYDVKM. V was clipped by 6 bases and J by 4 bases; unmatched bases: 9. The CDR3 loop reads CASRPGQGGLNEKLFF. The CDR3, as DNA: TGTGCCAGCAGGCCGGGACAGGGTGGGCTTAATGAAAAACTGTTTTTT. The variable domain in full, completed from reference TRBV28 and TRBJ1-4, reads DVKVTQSSRYLVKRTGEKVFLECVQDMDHENMFWYRQDPGLGLRLIYFSYDVKMKEKGDIPEGYSVSREKKERFSLILESASTNQTSMYLCASRPGQGGLNEKLFFGSGTQLSVL.

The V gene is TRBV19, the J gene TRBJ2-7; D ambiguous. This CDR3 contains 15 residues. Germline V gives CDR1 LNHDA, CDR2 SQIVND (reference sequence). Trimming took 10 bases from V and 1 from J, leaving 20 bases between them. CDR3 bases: TGTGCCACCTCATTAAATCGGGTTGCTTCCTACGAGCAGTACTTC. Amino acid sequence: CATSLNRVASYEQYF.

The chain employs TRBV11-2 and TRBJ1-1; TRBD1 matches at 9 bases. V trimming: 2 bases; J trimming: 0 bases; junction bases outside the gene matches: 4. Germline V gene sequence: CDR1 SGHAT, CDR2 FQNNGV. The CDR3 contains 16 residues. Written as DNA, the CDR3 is TGTGCCAGCAGCTTAACCGGGACAGGGATGAACACTGAAGCTTTCTTT. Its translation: CASSLTGTGMNTEAFF.

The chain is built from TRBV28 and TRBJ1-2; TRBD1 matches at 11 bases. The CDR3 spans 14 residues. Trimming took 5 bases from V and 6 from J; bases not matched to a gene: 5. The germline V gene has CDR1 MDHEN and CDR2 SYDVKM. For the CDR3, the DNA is TGTGCCAGCAGTCCAGGACAGGGGGCGCATGGCTACACCTTC. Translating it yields CASSPGQGAHGYTF.

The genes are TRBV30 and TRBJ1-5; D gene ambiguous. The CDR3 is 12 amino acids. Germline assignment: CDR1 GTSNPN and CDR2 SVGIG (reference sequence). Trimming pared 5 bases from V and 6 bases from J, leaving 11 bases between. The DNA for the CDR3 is TGTGCCTGGGGTGGAGGGAGTCAGCCCCAGCATTTT. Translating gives CAWGGGSQPQHF.

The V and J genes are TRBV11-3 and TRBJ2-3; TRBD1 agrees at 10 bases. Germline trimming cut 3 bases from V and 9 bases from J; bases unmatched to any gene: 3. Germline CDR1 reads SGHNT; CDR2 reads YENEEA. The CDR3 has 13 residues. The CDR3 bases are TGTGCCAGCAGCTTTGTGGGACAGGGGACGCAGTATTTT. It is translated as CASSFVGQGTQYF.

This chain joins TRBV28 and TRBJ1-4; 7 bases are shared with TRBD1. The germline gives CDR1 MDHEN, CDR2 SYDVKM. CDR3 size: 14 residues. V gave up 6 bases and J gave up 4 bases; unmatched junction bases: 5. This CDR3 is CASRPGTVNEKLFF. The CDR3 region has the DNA TGTGCCAGCAGACCCGGGACAGTTAATGAAAAACTGTTTTTT.

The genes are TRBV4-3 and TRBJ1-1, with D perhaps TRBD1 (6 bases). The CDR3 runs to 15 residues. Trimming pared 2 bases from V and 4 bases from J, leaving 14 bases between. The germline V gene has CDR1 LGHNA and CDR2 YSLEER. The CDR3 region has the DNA TGCGCCAGCAGCCAAAATCCAGGGGTGGGCACTGAAGCTTTCTTT. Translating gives CASSQNPGVGTEAFF.

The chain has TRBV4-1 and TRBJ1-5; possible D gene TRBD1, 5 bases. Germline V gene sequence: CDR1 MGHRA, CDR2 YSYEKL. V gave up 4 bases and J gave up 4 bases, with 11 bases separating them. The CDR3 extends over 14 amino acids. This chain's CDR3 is CASSPDRKNQPQHF. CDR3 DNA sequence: TGCGCCAGCAGCCCCGACAGAAAAAATCAGCCCCAGCATTTT.

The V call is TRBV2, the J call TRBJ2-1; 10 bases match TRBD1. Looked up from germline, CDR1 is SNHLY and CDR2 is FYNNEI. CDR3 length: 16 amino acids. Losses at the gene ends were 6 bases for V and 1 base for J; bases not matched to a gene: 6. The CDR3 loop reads CASRKDRGQSYNEQFF. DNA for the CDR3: TGTGCCAGCAGAAAAGACAGGGGGCAATCCTACAATGAGCAGTTCTTC.

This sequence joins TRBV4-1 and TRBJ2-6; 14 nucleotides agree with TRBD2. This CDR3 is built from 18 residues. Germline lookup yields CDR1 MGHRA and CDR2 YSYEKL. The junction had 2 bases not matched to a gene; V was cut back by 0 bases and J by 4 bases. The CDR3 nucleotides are TGCGCCAGCAGCCAAGAGGGACTAGCGGGAGAAGGGGCCAACGTCCTGACTTTC. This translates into CASSQEGLAGEGANVLTF.

CDR3 bases: TGTGCCAGCAGCGCATCAGGGGAAGGGGGCTACACCTTC. Translation: CASSASGEGGYTF. This rearrangement joins TRBV7-9 to TRBJ1-2; a possible D gene is TRBD1 (6 bases). Germline V CDR1 and CDR2: SEHNR, FQNEAQ (reference sequence). CDR3 length: 13 amino acids. V was pared by 5 bases and J by 8 bases, with 15 bases between.

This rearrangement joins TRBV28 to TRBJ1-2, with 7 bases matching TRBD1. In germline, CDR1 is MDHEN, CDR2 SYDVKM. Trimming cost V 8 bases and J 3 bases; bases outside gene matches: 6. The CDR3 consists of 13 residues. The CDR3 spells CASVTGTDYGYTF. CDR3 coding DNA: TGTGCCAGCGTCACTGGGACAGACTATGGCTACACCTTC.

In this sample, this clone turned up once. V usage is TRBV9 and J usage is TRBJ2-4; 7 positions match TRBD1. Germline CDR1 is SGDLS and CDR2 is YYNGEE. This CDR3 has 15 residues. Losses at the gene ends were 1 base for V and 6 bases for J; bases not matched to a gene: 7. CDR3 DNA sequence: TGTGCCAGCAGCGTAACCGACCGGACAGGAAACATTCAGTACTTC. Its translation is CASSVTDRTGNIQYF.

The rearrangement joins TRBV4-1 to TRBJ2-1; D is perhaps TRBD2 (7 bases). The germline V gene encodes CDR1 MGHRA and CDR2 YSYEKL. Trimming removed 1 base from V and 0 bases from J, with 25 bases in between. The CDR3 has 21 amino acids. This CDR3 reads CASSQGGGGWTRGSSYNEQFF. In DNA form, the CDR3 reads TGCGCCAGCAGCCAAGGCGGCGGAGGATGGACTAGGGGGAGCTCCTACAATGAGCAGTTCTTC.

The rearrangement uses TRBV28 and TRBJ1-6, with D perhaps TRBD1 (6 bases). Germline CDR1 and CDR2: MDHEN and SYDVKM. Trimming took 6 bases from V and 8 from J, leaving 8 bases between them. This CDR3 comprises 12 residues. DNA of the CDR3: TGTGCCAGCAGCCGACAGGATTCACCCCTCCACTTT. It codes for CASSRQDSPLHF.

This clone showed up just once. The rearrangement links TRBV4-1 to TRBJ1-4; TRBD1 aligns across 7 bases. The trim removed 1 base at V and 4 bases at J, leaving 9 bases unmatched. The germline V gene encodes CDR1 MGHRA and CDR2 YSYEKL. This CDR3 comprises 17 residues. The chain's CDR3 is CASSQGRTGYVNEKLFF. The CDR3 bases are TGCGCCAGCAGCCAAGGTCGGACAGGCTACGTTAATGAAAAACTGTTTTTT.

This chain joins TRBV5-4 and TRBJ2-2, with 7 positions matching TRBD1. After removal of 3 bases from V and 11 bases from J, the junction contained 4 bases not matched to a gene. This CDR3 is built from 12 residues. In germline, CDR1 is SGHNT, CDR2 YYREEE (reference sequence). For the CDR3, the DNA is TGTGCCAGCAGCTCCCGGGACAGTGAGCTGTTTTTT. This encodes CASSSRDSELFF.